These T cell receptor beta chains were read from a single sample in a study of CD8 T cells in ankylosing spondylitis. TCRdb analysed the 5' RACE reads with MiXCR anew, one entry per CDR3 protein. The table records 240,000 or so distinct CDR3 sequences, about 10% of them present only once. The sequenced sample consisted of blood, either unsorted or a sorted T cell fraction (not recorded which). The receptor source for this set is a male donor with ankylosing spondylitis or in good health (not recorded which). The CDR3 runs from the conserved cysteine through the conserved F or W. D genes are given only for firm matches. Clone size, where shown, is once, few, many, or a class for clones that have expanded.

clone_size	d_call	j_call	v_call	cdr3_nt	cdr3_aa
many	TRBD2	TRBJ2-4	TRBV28	TGTGCCAGCAGTACCGCGGGAGGGTATTCCAAAAACATTCAGTACTTC	CASSTAGGYSKNIQYF
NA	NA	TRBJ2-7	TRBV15	TGTGCCACCAGCAGAGGTACTACAGCCTACGAGCAGTACTTC	CATSRGTTAYEQYF
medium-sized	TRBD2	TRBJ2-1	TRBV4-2	TGTGCCAGCAGCCAAGATTCGACTAGCGGGGGCTATGAGCAGTTCTTC	CASSQDSTSGGYEQFF
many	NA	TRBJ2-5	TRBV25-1	TGTGCCAGCAGTGAGGAGGGAATCAAAGAGACCCAGTACTTC	CASSEEGIKETQYF
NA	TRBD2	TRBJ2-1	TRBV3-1	TGTGCCAGCAGCTCGCGGGGTAGCGGGATAAGCCAGTTCTTC	CASSSRGSGISQFF
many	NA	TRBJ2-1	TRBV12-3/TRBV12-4	TGTGCCAGCAGTTTAGGAAGCGGTTTATACAATGAGCAGTTCTTC	CASSLGSGLYNEQFF
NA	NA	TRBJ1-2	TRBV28	TGTGCCAGCAGTTTAGAGGCCACAGGGACCTATGGCTACACCTTC	CASSLEATGTYGYTF
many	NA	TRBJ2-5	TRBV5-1	TGCGCCAGCAGCTGGGGAACTCAAGAGACCCAGTACTTC	CASSWGTQETQYF
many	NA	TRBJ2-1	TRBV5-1	TGCGCCAGCAGCTTGGGGGGCCGTAGTGAGCAGTTCTTC	CASSLGGRSEQFF
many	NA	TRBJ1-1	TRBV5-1	TGCGCCAGCAGCCCTGGAGGGGGGGCTCTCGTTGAAGCTTTCTTT	CASSPGGGALVEAFF
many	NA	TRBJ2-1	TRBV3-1	TGTGCCAGCAGCCAACAAGCGGGCCATAATGAGCAGTTCTTC	CASSQQAGHNEQFF
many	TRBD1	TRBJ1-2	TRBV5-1	TGCGCCAGCAGCTTGGAGACAGGGGGCGATGGCTACACCTTC	CASSLETGGDGYTF
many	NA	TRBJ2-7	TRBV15	TGTGCCACCAGCATAAATTCTGACATTACCTACGAGCAGTACTTC	CATSINSDITYEQYF
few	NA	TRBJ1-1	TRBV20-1	TGCTGTGCTAGAGCACCCCCGGGGGTAGGGTTGAACACTGAAGCTTTCTTT	CCARAPPGVGLNTEAFF
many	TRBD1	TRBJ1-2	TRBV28	TGTGCCAGCAGCCTACAGGGGGCCTCGGATGGCTACACCTTC	CASSLQGASDGYTF
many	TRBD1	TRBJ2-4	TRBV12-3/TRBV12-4	TGTGCCAGCAGCTTGACAGGGGGCAGTATAAACATTCAGTACTTC	CASSLTGGSINIQYF
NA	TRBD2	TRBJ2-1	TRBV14	TGTGCCAGCAGCCTAGGACTAGTCGATGAGCAGTTCTTC	CASSLGLVDEQFF
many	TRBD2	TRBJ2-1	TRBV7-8	TGTGCCAGCAGCTTAGAGGCTGGAGGAACTAGCGGGATGATGTGGGAGCAGTTCTTC	CASSLEAGGTSGMMWEQFF
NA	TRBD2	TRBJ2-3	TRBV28	TGTGCAATCAATCCTAGCGGGGGCACAGATACGCAGTATTTT	CAINPSGGTDTQYF
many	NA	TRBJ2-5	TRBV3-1	TGTGCCAGCAGCCAAGAAGGGGCCCAGTACTTC	CASSQEGAQYF
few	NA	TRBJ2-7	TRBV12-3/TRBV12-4	TGTGCCAGCAGTTTAGCCCCGGGATTTATGGAGCAGTACTTC	CASSLAPGFMEQYF
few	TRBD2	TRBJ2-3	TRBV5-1	TGCGCCAGCAGCTTGGTCGGGAGGGCCGTTGATGGCGATACGCAGTATTTT	CASSLVGRAVDGDTQYF
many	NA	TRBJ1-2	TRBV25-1	TGTGCCAGCAGTGAAGGGCCCCCAGGGACGAACTATGGCTACACCTTC	CASSEGPPGTNYGYTF
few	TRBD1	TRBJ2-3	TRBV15	TGTGCCACCAGCAGCCGGGACAGGGAGAGGAATACGCAGTATTTT	CATSSRDRERNTQYF
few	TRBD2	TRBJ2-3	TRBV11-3	TGTGCCAGCAGCTCGCCCGGACTAGCGGGCGTTTCATCATACTTCACAGATACGCAGTATTTT	CASSSPGLAGVSSYFTDTQYF
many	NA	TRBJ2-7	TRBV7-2	TGTGCCAGCAGCGTACCCCGGACAGACGCCTACGAGCAGTACTTC	CASSVPRTDAYEQYF
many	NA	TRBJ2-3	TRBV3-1	TGTGCCAGCAGTCACAACACAGATACGCAGTATTTT	CASSHNTDTQYF